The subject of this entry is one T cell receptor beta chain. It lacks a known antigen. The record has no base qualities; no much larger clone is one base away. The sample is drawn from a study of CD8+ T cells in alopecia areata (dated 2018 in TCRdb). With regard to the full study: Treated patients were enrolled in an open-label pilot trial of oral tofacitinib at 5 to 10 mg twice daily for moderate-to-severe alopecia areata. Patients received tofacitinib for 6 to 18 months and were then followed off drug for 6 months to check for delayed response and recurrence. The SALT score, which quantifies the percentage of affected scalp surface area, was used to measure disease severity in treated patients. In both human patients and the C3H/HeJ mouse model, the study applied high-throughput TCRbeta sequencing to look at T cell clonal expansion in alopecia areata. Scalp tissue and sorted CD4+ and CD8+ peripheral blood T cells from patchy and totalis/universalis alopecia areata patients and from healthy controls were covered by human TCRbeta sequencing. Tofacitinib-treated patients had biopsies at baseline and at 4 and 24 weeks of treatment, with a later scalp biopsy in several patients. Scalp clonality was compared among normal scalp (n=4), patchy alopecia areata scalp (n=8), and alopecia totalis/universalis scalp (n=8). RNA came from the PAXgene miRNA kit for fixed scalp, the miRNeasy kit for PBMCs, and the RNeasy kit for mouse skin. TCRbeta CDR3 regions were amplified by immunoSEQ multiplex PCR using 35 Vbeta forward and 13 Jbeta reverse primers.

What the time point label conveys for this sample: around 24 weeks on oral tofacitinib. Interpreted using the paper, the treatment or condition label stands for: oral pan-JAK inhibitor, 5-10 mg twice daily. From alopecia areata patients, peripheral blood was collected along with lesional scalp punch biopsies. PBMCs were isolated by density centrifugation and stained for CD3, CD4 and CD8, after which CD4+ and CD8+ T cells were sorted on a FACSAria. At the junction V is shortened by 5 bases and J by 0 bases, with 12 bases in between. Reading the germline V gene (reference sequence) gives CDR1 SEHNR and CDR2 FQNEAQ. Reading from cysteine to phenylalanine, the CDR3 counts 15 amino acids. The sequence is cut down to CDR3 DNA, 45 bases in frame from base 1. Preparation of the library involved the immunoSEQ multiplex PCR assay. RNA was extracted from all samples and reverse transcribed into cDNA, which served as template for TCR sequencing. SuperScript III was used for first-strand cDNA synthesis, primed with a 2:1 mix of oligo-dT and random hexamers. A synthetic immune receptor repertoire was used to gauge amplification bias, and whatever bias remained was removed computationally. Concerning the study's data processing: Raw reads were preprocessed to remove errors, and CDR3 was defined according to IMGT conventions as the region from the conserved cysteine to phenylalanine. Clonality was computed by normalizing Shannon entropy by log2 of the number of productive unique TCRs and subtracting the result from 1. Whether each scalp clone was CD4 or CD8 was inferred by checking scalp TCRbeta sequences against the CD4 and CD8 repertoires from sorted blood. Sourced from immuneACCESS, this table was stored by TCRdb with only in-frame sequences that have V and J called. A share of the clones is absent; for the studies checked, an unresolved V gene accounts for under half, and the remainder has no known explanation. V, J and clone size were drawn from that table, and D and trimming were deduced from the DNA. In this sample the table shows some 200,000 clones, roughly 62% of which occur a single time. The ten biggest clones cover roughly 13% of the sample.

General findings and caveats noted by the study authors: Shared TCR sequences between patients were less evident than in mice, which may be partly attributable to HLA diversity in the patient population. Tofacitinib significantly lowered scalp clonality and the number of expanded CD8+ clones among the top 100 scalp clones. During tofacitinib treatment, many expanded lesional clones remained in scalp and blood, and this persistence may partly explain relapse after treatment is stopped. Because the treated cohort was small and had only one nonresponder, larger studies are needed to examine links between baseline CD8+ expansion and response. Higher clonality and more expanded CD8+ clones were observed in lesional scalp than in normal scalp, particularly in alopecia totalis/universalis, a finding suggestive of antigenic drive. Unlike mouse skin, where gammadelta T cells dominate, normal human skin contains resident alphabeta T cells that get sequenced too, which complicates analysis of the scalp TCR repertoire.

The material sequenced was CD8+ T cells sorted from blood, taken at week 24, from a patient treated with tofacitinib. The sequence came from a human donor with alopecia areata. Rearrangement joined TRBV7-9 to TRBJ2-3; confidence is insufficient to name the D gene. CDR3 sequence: CASSPPWRSTDTQYF. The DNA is TGTGCCAGCAGCCCCCCCTGGCGAAGCACAGATACGCAGTATTTT.